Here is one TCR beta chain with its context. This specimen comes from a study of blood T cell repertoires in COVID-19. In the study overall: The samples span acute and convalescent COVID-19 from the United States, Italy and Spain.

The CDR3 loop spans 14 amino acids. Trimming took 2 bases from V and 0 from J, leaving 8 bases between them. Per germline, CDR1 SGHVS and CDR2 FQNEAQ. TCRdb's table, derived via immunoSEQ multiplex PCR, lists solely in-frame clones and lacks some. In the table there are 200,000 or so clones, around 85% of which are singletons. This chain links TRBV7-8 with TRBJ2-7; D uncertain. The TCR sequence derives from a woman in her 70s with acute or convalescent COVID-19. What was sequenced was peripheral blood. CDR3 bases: TGTGCCAGCAGCTTATACGACAACTCCTACGAGCAGTACTTC. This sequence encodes CASSLYDNSYEQYF.